Listed below are T cell receptor beta chains from one sample, sequenced in a study of blood T cell repertoires in COVID-19. Measured with immunoSEQ multiplex PCR; TCRdb has only the in-frame clones, and not every one. The table includes approximately 250,000 clones, over 80% detected once. Sequenced: peripheral blood. Receptors were obtained from a man between 60 and 75 years old who had recovered from COVID-19. CDR3s include the opening cysteine and the closing phenylalanine or tryptophan. A D gene is named only where the DNA matches it firmly. Expanded clones get a size class; other rows say once, few or many, or leave the size out.

d_gene: -; v_gene: TRBV6-5; abundance: -; j_gene: TRBJ1-3; CDR3nt: TGTGCCAGCAGACTAGGGTATGAGAACACCATATATTTT; CDR3aa: CASRLGYENTIYF
d_gene: -; v_gene: TRBV3-1/TRBV3-2; abundance: once; j_gene: TRBJ2-7; CDR3nt: TGTGCCAGCAGCCAAGGAGGATTGACCCGCGAGCAGTACTTC; CDR3aa: CASSQGGLTREQYF
d_gene: -; v_gene: TRBV6-5; abundance: -; j_gene: TRBJ2-3; CDR3nt: TGTGCCAGCAATTTGGAGGGTAAAAGCACAGATACGCAGTATTTT; CDR3aa: CASNLEGKSTDTQYF
d_gene: -; v_gene: TRBV19; abundance: -; j_gene: TRBJ2-3; CDR3nt: TGTGCCAGTAGTATAGTGGTAGGTTTGGGCATCAGCCCCACAGATACGCAGTATTTT; CDR3aa: CASSIVVGLGISPTDTQYF
d_gene: -; v_gene: TRBV27; abundance: -; j_gene: TRBJ1-1; CDR3nt: TGTGCCAGCAGTTTACAGGGGCGTCAGGAAGCTTTCTTT; CDR3aa: CASSLQGRQEAFF
d_gene: -; v_gene: TRBV30; abundance: once; j_gene: TRBJ2-5; CDR3nt: TGTGCCTGGAGTGTTGCGTTGGAGACCCAGTACTTC; CDR3aa: CAWSVALETQYF
d_gene: TRBD2; v_gene: TRBV19; abundance: -; j_gene: TRBJ2-3; CDR3nt: TGTGCCAGCTCTACTAGCGGTAGCACAGATACGCAGTATTTT; CDR3aa: CASSTSGSTDTQYF
d_gene: TRBD2; v_gene: TRBV6-1; abundance: once; j_gene: TRBJ2-3; CDR3nt: TGTGCCAGCAGTGAATGGTTGGTGGGGGGGACTAGCACAGATACGCAGTATTTT; CDR3aa: CASSEWLVGGTSTDTQYF
d_gene: -; v_gene: TRBV3-1/TRBV3-2; abundance: -; j_gene: TRBJ2-1; CDR3nt: TGTGCCAGCAGCCTGAGGCGGGACGCGTATGAGCAGTTCTTC; CDR3aa: CASSLRRDAYEQFF
d_gene: TRBD1; v_gene: TRBV6-5; abundance: -; j_gene: TRBJ2-5; CDR3nt: TGTGCCAGCAGGAAACAGGGGCGAGAGACCCAGTACTTC; CDR3aa: CASRKQGRETQYF
d_gene: -; v_gene: TRBV30; abundance: -; j_gene: TRBJ1-1; CDR3nt: TGTGCCTGGAGAGGCCAGGGCAACACTGAAGCTTTCTTT; CDR3aa: CAWRGQGNTEAFF
d_gene: -; v_gene: TRBV18; abundance: -; j_gene: TRBJ2-2; CDR3nt: TGTGCCAGCTCACTTTCGGGGGCGAACACCGGGGAGCTGTTTTTT; CDR3aa: CASSLSGANTGELFF
d_gene: TRBD1; v_gene: TRBV6-5; abundance: -; j_gene: TRBJ1-2; CDR3nt: TGTGCCAGCAGTCGACAGGGTGCTAACTATGGCTACACCTTC; CDR3aa: CASSRQGANYGYTF
d_gene: TRBD2; v_gene: TRBV5-1; abundance: -; j_gene: TRBJ2-1; CDR3nt: TGCGCCAGCAGCCTCGGGACTAGCGGCTCCTACAATGAGCAGTTCTTC; CDR3aa: CASSLGTSGSYNEQFF
d_gene: TRBD1; v_gene: TRBV5-1; abundance: -; j_gene: TRBJ2-7; CDR3nt: TGCGCCAGCAGCCGGACAGGTTACGACGAGCAGTACTTC; CDR3aa: CASSRTGYDEQYF
d_gene: -; v_gene: TRBV7-9; abundance: few; j_gene: TRBJ2-5; CDR3nt: TGTGCCAGCACCGATGACCCGCGGGGAAAGACCCAGTACTTC; CDR3aa: CASTDDPRGKTQYF
d_gene: -; v_gene: TRBV11-2; abundance: few; j_gene: TRBJ2-1; CDR3nt: TGTGCCAGCAGCTTCAGGGGAACCTACAATGAGCAGTTCTTC; CDR3aa: CASSFRGTYNEQFF
d_gene: TRBD2; v_gene: TRBV19; abundance: -; j_gene: TRBJ2-1; CDR3nt: TGTGCCAGTAGTATGTATAGGACTAGCGGAGACAATGAGCAGTTCTTC; CDR3aa: CASSMYRTSGDNEQFF
d_gene: TRBD2; v_gene: TRBV3-1/TRBV3-2; abundance: -; j_gene: TRBJ2-7; CDR3nt: TGTGCCAGCAGCCAAATGGGGACTAGCGGTAACGAGCAGTACTTC; CDR3aa: CASSQMGTSGNEQYF
d_gene: -; v_gene: TRBV7-2; abundance: -; j_gene: TRBJ2-1; CDR3nt: TGTGCCAGCAGCTTATATGGAGGTCTAAGGAATGAGCAGTTCTTC; CDR3aa: CASSLYGGLRNEQFF
d_gene: -; v_gene: TRBV11-2; abundance: few; j_gene: TRBJ2-2; CDR3nt: TGTGCCAGCAGCTTGGGGGGGGGCCCGGGCACCGGGGAGCTGTTTTTT; CDR3aa: CASSLGGGPGTGELFF
d_gene: -; v_gene: TRBV7-3; abundance: -; j_gene: TRBJ2-2; CDR3nt: TGTGCCAGCAGCCGGGACTTCGCCGGGGAGCTGTTTTTT; CDR3aa: CASSRDFAGELFF
d_gene: -; v_gene: TRBV9; abundance: once; j_gene: TRBJ2-1; CDR3nt: TGTGCCAGCAGCGTAGGAGTCCCTCACAATGAGCAGTTCTTC; CDR3aa: CASSVGVPHNEQFF
d_gene: TRBD2; v_gene: TRBV3-1/TRBV3-2; abundance: -; j_gene: TRBJ2-1; CDR3nt: TGTGCCAGCAGCCAAGGGATAGGTAGCGGGAGGCCGAGCTCCTACAATGAGCAGTTCTTC; CDR3aa: CASSQGIGSGRPSSYNEQFF
d_gene: -; v_gene: TRBV6-5; abundance: -; j_gene: TRBJ2-1; CDR3nt: TGTGCCAGCAATCCTGACAGGTTTTACAATGAGCAGTTCTTC; CDR3aa: CASNPDRFYNEQFF
d_gene: TRBD1; v_gene: TRBV7-8; abundance: -; j_gene: TRBJ2-1; CDR3nt: TGTGCCAGCAGGGACAGGGGTGGGTACGGGGAGCAGTTCTTC; CDR3aa: CASRDRGGYGEQFF
d_gene: TRBD1; v_gene: TRBV7-9; abundance: -; j_gene: TRBJ1-1; CDR3nt: TGTGCCAGCACCCGGACAGGGGGTAAGGGCACTGAAGCTTTCTTT; CDR3aa: CASTRTGGKGTEAFF
d_gene: -; v_gene: TRBV19; abundance: -; j_gene: TRBJ2-1; CDR3nt: TGTGCCAGTAGTATAATGGCGGGCGTTAGTGAGCAGTTCTTC; CDR3aa: CASSIMAGVSEQFF
d_gene: TRBD1; v_gene: TRBV24-1; abundance: -; j_gene: TRBJ2-7; CDR3nt: TGTGCCACCAGTGATTTCAACCGGGACAGGGACAGTGTAGCTCTCGAGCAGTACTTC; CDR3aa: CATSDFNRDRDSVALEQYF
d_gene: TRBD1; v_gene: TRBV5-1; abundance: -; j_gene: TRBJ2-7; CDR3nt: TGCGCCAGCAGCTTGATACAGGGGAGTAGTGAGCAGTACTTC; CDR3aa: CASSLIQGSSEQYF
d_gene: TRBD1; v_gene: TRBV9; abundance: -; j_gene: TRBJ1-6; CDR3nt: TGTGCCAGCAGAGGACAGGTTGCAAATTCACCCCTCCACTTT; CDR3aa: CASRGQVANSPLHF
d_gene: TRBD1; v_gene: TRBV6-5; abundance: once; j_gene: TRBJ1-2; CDR3nt: TGTGCCAGCAGTTACTCGGGGACAGGAGGCTACACCTTC; CDR3aa: CASSYSGTGGYTF
d_gene: -; v_gene: TRBV7-6; abundance: once; j_gene: TRBJ1-1; CDR3nt: TGTGCCAGCAGCCGTCGGGGGATGACTGAAGCTTTCTTT; CDR3aa: CASSRRGMTEAFF
d_gene: -; v_gene: TRBV3-1/TRBV3-2; abundance: -; j_gene: TRBJ2-3; CDR3nt: TGTGCCAGCAGCCACCCCGACAGGAGTGGTGTGTGGGGCACAGATACGCAGTATTTT; CDR3aa: CASSHPDRSGVWGTDTQYF
d_gene: TRBD2; v_gene: TRBV3-1/TRBV3-2; abundance: -; j_gene: TRBJ2-7; CDR3nt: TGTGCCAGCAGCCAAGATCTGACTAGCGGGAGGTTTACCCACGAGCAGTACTTC; CDR3aa: CASSQDLTSGRFTHEQYF
d_gene: -; v_gene: TRBV5-1; abundance: -; j_gene: TRBJ1-1; CDR3nt: TGCGCCAGCAGCTTGGCCGAAGGAGGGCCCACTGAAGCTTTCTTT; CDR3aa: CASSLAEGGPTEAFF
d_gene: TRBD2; v_gene: TRBV7-9; abundance: -; j_gene: TRBJ2-1; CDR3nt: TGTGCCAGCAGACAACAGACTAGCGGGAGAGACGAGTTCTTC; CDR3aa: CASRQQTSGRDEFF
d_gene: TRBD1; v_gene: TRBV5-1; abundance: -; j_gene: TRBJ1-4; CDR3nt: TGCGCCAGCAGCCCGACAGGGTTTACTAATGAAAAACTGTTTTTT; CDR3aa: CASSPTGFTNEKLFF
d_gene: -; v_gene: TRBV30; abundance: few; j_gene: TRBJ1-3; CDR3nt: TGTGCCTGGAGTGTTAGTGGGGGCACTGGAAACACCATATATTTT; CDR3aa: CAWSVSGGTGNTIYF
d_gene: -; v_gene: TRBV28; abundance: -; j_gene: TRBJ2-5; CDR3nt: TGTGCCAGCAGTCCCACTGGACAGTACCAAGAGACCCAGTACTTC; CDR3aa: CASSPTGQYQETQYF
d_gene: TRBD1; v_gene: TRBV5-1; abundance: -; j_gene: TRBJ1-2; CDR3nt: TGCGCCAGCAGCCCAGGGGACAGGGAAAAATATGGCTACACCTTC; CDR3aa: CASSPGDREKYGYTF
d_gene: -; v_gene: TRBV30; abundance: -; j_gene: TRBJ1-1; CDR3nt: TGTGCCTGGAGTGTGGTAGGGGGAGGGGCCGAAGCTTTCTTT; CDR3aa: CAWSVVGGGAEAFF